A selection of T cell receptor beta chains follows, all from one sample in a study of T cell repertoires in cytomegalovirus infection. No antigen has been identified for these receptors. MiXCR, applied by TCRdb to the reads, yields one record per CDR3 protein. The sample has about 920,000 distinct CDR3 sequences, approximately 30% seen once. The specimen was cultured CD8+ T cells from PBMCs, collected from culture after CMV antigen stimulation. All receptors derive from a human donor in good health (CMV status not recorded). Some clones in this sample may be carry-over from other donors' samples. Each CDR3 is given with its conserved first and last residue. Each record gives: J gene, V gene, clone size, D gene, CDR3 DNA, CDR3 protein. D genes are given only for firm matches. Clone size is given for some rows only: seen once, a few or many times, or a class if the clone is expanded.

J gene: TRBJ1-2; V gene: TRBV25-1; clone size: few; D gene: NA; CDR3 DNA: TGTGCCAGCAGTCCCCTTAGTCGAGGGACCTTCGGCTACACCTTC; CDR3 protein: CASSPLSRGTFGYTF
J gene: TRBJ2-7; V gene: TRBV7-9; clone size: few; D gene: NA; CDR3 DNA: TGTGCCAGCAGCTCCACAGGATTTTACGAGCAGTACTTC; CDR3 protein: CASSSTGFYEQYF
J gene: TRBJ2-1; V gene: TRBV13; clone size: NA; D gene: NA; CDR3 DNA: TGTGCCAGCAGCTTACCACGGGGCGCCAGCTCCTACAATGAGCAGTTCTTC; CDR3 protein: CASSLPRGASSYNEQFF
J gene: TRBJ1-5; V gene: TRBV20-1; clone size: NA; D gene: NA; CDR3 DNA: TGCAGTGCTAGTCCCGGGGGCGCGAGTCAGCCCCAGCATTTT; CDR3 protein: CSASPGGASQPQHF
J gene: TRBJ2-5; V gene: TRBV7-9; clone size: NA; D gene: NA; CDR3 DNA: TGTGCCAGCAGCTTCCACACAGCCCAAGAGACCCAGTACTTC; CDR3 protein: CASSFHTAQETQYF
J gene: TRBJ2-1; V gene: TRBV6-6; clone size: NA; D gene: TRBD2; CDR3 DNA: TGTGCCAGCAGTTACTTCGGACTAGCCGGGGATGAGCAGTTCTTC; CDR3 protein: CASSYFGLAGDEQFF
J gene: TRBJ2-2; V gene: TRBV10-3; clone size: many; D gene: NA; CDR3 DNA: TGTGCCATCAGCTTAGGTGGCCGACCCCCGGGGACCGGGGAGCTGTTTTTT; CDR3 protein: CAISLGGRPPGTGELFF
J gene: TRBJ2-1; V gene: TRBV27; clone size: NA; D gene: NA; CDR3 DNA: TGTGCCAGCAGTCTTACTGGTTTGGAGAATGAGCAGTTCTTC; CDR3 protein: CASSLTGLENEQFF
J gene: TRBJ1-5; V gene: TRBV4-2; clone size: NA; D gene: TRBD1; CDR3 DNA: TGTGCCAGCAGCCAAGTAAGTGGGACAGGGGGCCAGCCCCAGCATTTT; CDR3 protein: CASSQVSGTGGQPQHF
J gene: TRBJ2-2; V gene: TRBV20-1; clone size: NA; D gene: NA; CDR3 DNA: TGCAGTGCTAGAGATCTATTCGCGAACACCGGGGAGCTGTTTTTT; CDR3 protein: CSARDLFANTGELFF
J gene: TRBJ2-1; V gene: TRBV12-3/TRBV12-4; clone size: NA; D gene: TRBD1; CDR3 DNA: TGTGCCAGCAGGTTCCAGGGGGCTATCTACAATAAGCAGTTCTTC; CDR3 protein: CASRFQGAIYNKQFF
J gene: TRBJ2-7; V gene: TRBV27; clone size: NA; D gene: NA; CDR3 DNA: TGTGCCAGCAGTCGCACAGGGTGGAGCTCCTACGAGCAGTACTTC; CDR3 protein: CASSRTGWSSYEQYF
J gene: TRBJ2-7; V gene: TRBV2; clone size: NA; D gene: NA; CDR3 DNA: TGTGCCAGCAGTGAAGCGCCCGGGTTCGACGAGCAGTACTTC; CDR3 protein: CASSEAPGFDEQYF
J gene: TRBJ2-5; V gene: TRBV14; clone size: NA; D gene: NA; CDR3 DNA: TGTGCCAGCAGCCAAGATCTTTATGAGACCCAGTACTTC; CDR3 protein: CASSQDLYETQYF
J gene: TRBJ2-1; V gene: TRBV15; clone size: NA; D gene: NA; CDR3 DNA: TGTGCTGTCCGGGCTCCCTCCTACAATGAGCAGTTCTTC; CDR3 protein: CAVRAPSYNEQFF
J gene: TRBJ2-7; V gene: TRBV7-9; clone size: few; D gene: NA; CDR3 DNA: TGTGCCAGCAGCGCTAACAGGGCCTACGAGCAGTACTTC; CDR3 protein: CASSANRAYEQYF
J gene: TRBJ1-2; V gene: TRBV19; clone size: NA; D gene: TRBD1; CDR3 DNA: TGTGCCAGTAGTCTCCGGGACAGGGGCCCGATCTACTATGGCTACACCTTC; CDR3 protein: CASSLRDRGPIYYGYTF
J gene: TRBJ2-5; V gene: TRBV6-5; clone size: NA; D gene: TRBD1; CDR3 DNA: TGTGCCAGCAGTCCACCGGGACAGGGGGAACAAGAGACCCAGTACTTC; CDR3 protein: CASSPPGQGEQETQYF
J gene: TRBJ1-5; V gene: TRBV6-2/TRBV6-3; clone size: few; D gene: NA; CDR3 DNA: TGTGCCAGCAGTTACGGGCCGATTAATCAGCCCCAGCATTTT; CDR3 protein: CASSYGPINQPQHF
J gene: TRBJ2-3; V gene: TRBV20-1; clone size: NA; D gene: TRBD1; CDR3 DNA: TGCAGTGCCACTGACGGGACAGGGTTGGGCGATACGCAGTATTTT; CDR3 protein: CSATDGTGLGDTQYF
J gene: TRBJ2-2; V gene: TRBV6-1; clone size: NA; D gene: TRBD1; CDR3 DNA: TGTGCCAGCAGTGAAGTGGGGACAGGGGCCGGGGAGCTGTTTTTT; CDR3 protein: CASSEVGTGAGELFF
J gene: TRBJ2-1; V gene: TRBV4-3; clone size: NA; D gene: TRBD2; CDR3 DNA: TGCGCCAGCAGCCAAGGACTAGCGGGGGGGTATGAGCAGTTCTTC; CDR3 protein: CASSQGLAGGYEQFF
J gene: TRBJ1-4; V gene: TRBV4-1; clone size: NA; D gene: TRBD1; CDR3 DNA: TGCGCCAGCAGCCAATTTCAGGGGGCAGAAGAAAAACTGTTTTTT; CDR3 protein: CASSQFQGAEEKLFF
J gene: TRBJ2-3; V gene: TRBV13; clone size: few; D gene: NA; CDR3 DNA: TGTGCCAGCAGCTCCCTCGGGACATTAAGGGGCACAGATACGCAGTATTTT; CDR3 protein: CASSSLGTLRGTDTQYF
J gene: TRBJ1-1; V gene: TRBV7-2; clone size: many; D gene: NA; CDR3 DNA: TGTGCCAGCAGCTTAGCGTTAGCTATTGAAGCTTTCTTT; CDR3 protein: CASSLALAIEAFF
J gene: TRBJ2-3; V gene: TRBV13; clone size: few; D gene: TRBD1; CDR3 DNA: TGTGCCAGCAGCCCAGAATCCGACAGGGGAACGGCAGATACGCAGTATTTT; CDR3 protein: CASSPESDRGTADTQYF
J gene: TRBJ2-1; V gene: TRBV7-4; clone size: NA; D gene: NA; CDR3 DNA: TGTGCCAGCAGCTTCACAGGGGAGGAGTACAATGAGCAGTTCTTC; CDR3 protein: CASSFTGEEYNEQFF
J gene: TRBJ2-7; V gene: TRBV20-1; clone size: NA; D gene: TRBD2; CDR3 DNA: TGCAGTGCTAGAGACCAGCGGGGGGACTACGAGCAGTACTTC; CDR3 protein: CSARDQRGDYEQYF
J gene: TRBJ1-1; V gene: TRBV27; clone size: once; D gene: NA; CDR3 DNA: TGTGTCAGCGTCTCAACAGGTTTCAGCACTGAAGCTTTCTTT; CDR3 protein: CVSVSTGFSTEAFF
J gene: TRBJ2-3; V gene: TRBV7-2; clone size: many; D gene: NA; CDR3 DNA: TGTGCCAGCAGCTTATGGACCAGCACAGATACGCAGTATTTT; CDR3 protein: CASSLWTSTDTQYF
J gene: TRBJ1-1; V gene: TRBV6-1; clone size: NA; D gene: NA; CDR3 DNA: TGTGCCAGTAATCGGGACCCCGGGGTGAACACTGAAGCTTTCTTT; CDR3 protein: CASNRDPGVNTEAFF
J gene: TRBJ1-5; V gene: TRBV19; clone size: few; D gene: NA; CDR3 DNA: TGTGCCAGTAGTATAGTCAACAATCAGCCCCAGCATTTT; CDR3 protein: CASSIVNNQPQHF
J gene: TRBJ2-1; V gene: TRBV27; clone size: NA; D gene: NA; CDR3 DNA: TGTGCCAGCAGTTTATTCTGGGGGTTCCACAATGAGCAGTTCTTC; CDR3 protein: CASSLFWGFHNEQFF
J gene: TRBJ2-4; V gene: TRBV2; clone size: NA; D gene: NA; CDR3 DNA: TGTGCCAGCAGTGGAACGGACCGTTCGGCGGTCATTCAGTACTTC; CDR3 protein: CASSGTDRSAVIQYF
J gene: TRBJ1-1; V gene: TRBV5-6; clone size: NA; D gene: NA; CDR3 DNA: TGTGCCAGCAGCTCCGAGGGGAGGTTGGTCGCTGAAGCTTTCTTT; CDR3 protein: CASSSEGRLVAEAFF
J gene: TRBJ2-5; V gene: TRBV7-8; clone size: once; D gene: NA; CDR3 DNA: TGTGCCGGCACCCTCCAAGAGACCCAGTACTTC; CDR3 protein: CAGTLQETQYF
J gene: TRBJ2-1; V gene: TRBV4-3; clone size: few; D gene: NA; CDR3 DNA: TGCGCCAGCAGCCAAGTAGTGGACGTTTACAATGAGCAGTTCTTC; CDR3 protein: CASSQVVDVYNEQFF
J gene: TRBJ2-3; V gene: TRBV7-6; clone size: many; D gene: NA; CDR3 DNA: TGTGCCAGCAGCTTAGTTGCAGATACGCAGTATTTT; CDR3 protein: CASSLVADTQYF
J gene: TRBJ2-2; V gene: TRBV2; clone size: NA; D gene: NA; CDR3 DNA: TGTGCCAGCACCGCTGGAGGGACAGAGCCAACCGGGGAGCTGTTTTTT; CDR3 protein: CASTAGGTEPTGELFF
J gene: TRBJ1-6; V gene: TRBV20-1; clone size: few; D gene: NA; CDR3 DNA: TGCAGTGCTAGAACCCGGGGGGATTCCTATAATTCACCCCTCCACTTT; CDR3 protein: CSARTRGDSYNSPLHF
J gene: TRBJ1-2; V gene: TRBV20-1; clone size: NA; D gene: NA; CDR3 DNA: TGCAGTGCTATATCCAGGGAAACTAACTATGGCTACACCTTC; CDR3 protein: CSAISRETNYGYTF
J gene: TRBJ2-1; V gene: TRBV7-9; clone size: few; D gene: TRBD1; CDR3 DNA: TGTGCCAGCAGCTTCGACAGGGCTTCCTACAATGAGCAGTTCTTC; CDR3 protein: CASSFDRASYNEQFF
J gene: TRBJ2-1; V gene: TRBV6-5; clone size: NA; D gene: TRBD1; CDR3 DNA: TGTGCCAGCAGTCGGACAGGGGGGAAGTACAATGAGCAGTTCTTC; CDR3 protein: CASSRTGGKYNEQFF
J gene: TRBJ2-1; V gene: TRBV10-3; clone size: NA; D gene: TRBD2; CDR3 DNA: TGTGCCATCAGTGAGTCCTCCCGGGGGGGTCCTTACTCCTACAATGAGCAGTTCTTC; CDR3 protein: CAISESSRGGPYSYNEQFF
J gene: TRBJ2-3; V gene: TRBV7-2; clone size: NA; D gene: NA; CDR3 DNA: TGTGCCAGCAGCTTAGCCCCCGTGGGGCCAGATACGCAGTATTTT; CDR3 protein: CASSLAPVGPDTQYF
J gene: TRBJ2-1; V gene: TRBV27; clone size: NA; D gene: NA; CDR3 DNA: TGTGCCAGCAGTATACAGGGATGGAATGAGCAGTTCTTC; CDR3 protein: CASSIQGWNEQFF
J gene: TRBJ1-1; V gene: TRBV12-3/TRBV12-4; clone size: NA; D gene: NA; CDR3 DNA: TGTGCCAGCAGTTGGAGGGGCGGACGGACTGAAGCTTTCTTT; CDR3 protein: CASSWRGGRTEAFF
J gene: TRBJ2-1; V gene: TRBV27; clone size: many; D gene: NA; CDR3 DNA: TGTGCCAGCAGTTCACCCGGGCCCCCGGGTCCCTACAATGAGCAGTTCTTC; CDR3 protein: CASSSPGPPGPYNEQFF
J gene: TRBJ2-1; V gene: TRBV7-4; clone size: NA; D gene: TRBD1; CDR3 DNA: TGTGCCAGCAGCTTAGGGGGGACAGGGGCCCCCAATGAGCAGTTCTTC; CDR3 protein: CASSLGGTGAPNEQFF
J gene: TRBJ2-5; V gene: TRBV6-1; clone size: NA; D gene: TRBD1; CDR3 DNA: TGTGCCAGCAGTGAAAATCCTTGGACAGGGCCAAAGACCCAGTACTTC; CDR3 protein: CASSENPWTGPKTQYF
J gene: TRBJ2-1; V gene: TRBV7-6; clone size: NA; D gene: NA; CDR3 DNA: TGTGCTAGCAGCTTGGCTGCGGGGGCTGCGGGTGAGCAGTTCTTC; CDR3 protein: CASSLAAGAAGEQFF
J gene: TRBJ1-5; V gene: TRBV27; clone size: NA; D gene: TRBD1; CDR3 DNA: TGTGCCAGCAGTCCTTACAGGGGTGGCAATCAGCCCCAGCATTTT; CDR3 protein: CASSPYRGGNQPQHF
J gene: TRBJ2-1; V gene: TRBV20-1; clone size: few; D gene: NA; CDR3 DNA: TGCAGTGCCTCAAGTAGGACAGACTACAATGAGCAGTTCTTC; CDR3 protein: CSASSRTDYNEQFF
J gene: TRBJ1-5; V gene: TRBV4-1; clone size: NA; D gene: NA; CDR3 DNA: TGCGCCAGCAGCCAAGAAGGTAGGAGCAATCAGCCCCAGCATTTT; CDR3 protein: CASSQEGRSNQPQHF
J gene: TRBJ1-1; V gene: TRBV19; clone size: NA; D gene: NA; CDR3 DNA: TGTGCCAGTAGTATTTTCGGGACGGTGAACACTGAAGCTTTCTTT; CDR3 protein: CASSIFGTVNTEAFF
J gene: TRBJ1-5; V gene: TRBV27; clone size: many; D gene: TRBD1; CDR3 DNA: TGTGCCAGCAGTCCGGAGGGACAGGGCAATCAGCCCCAGCATTTT; CDR3 protein: CASSPEGQGNQPQHF
J gene: TRBJ2-1; V gene: TRBV6-5; clone size: few; D gene: NA; CDR3 DNA: TGTGCCAGCAGTTACGGCAGGGGGGGTGAGCAGTTCTTC; CDR3 protein: CASSYGRGGEQFF